This T cell receptor beta chain was profiled in a study of regulatory T cells in long-lasting Graves disease. Whole-study results and caveats: More public clonotypes were shared by persistent patients (about 3,000) than by new patients (roughly 1,000).

This clonotype was recorded at least ten times. The antigen is undetermined. Indicated time point: newly diagnosed GD, antithyroid drugs for less than 3 months. The TCR library was prepared using RNA isolated from PBMCs. Both iRepertoire HTBI primers and Arm-PCR of CDR3 regions were used to build the TCR beta libraries. One entry per CDR3 protein results from TCRdb running MiXCR on the multiplex PCR reads. The sample has 600,000 to 650,000 distinct CDR3 sequences; approximately 15% are singletons. Trimming removed 7 bases at V and 7 bases at J, with 10 bases between. Germline CDR1 MDHEN, CDR2 SYDVKM. The CDR3 is 11 residues long. Another study also made use of these data, one on T cells in Graves' hyperthyroidism and ophthalmopathy. As reported in that work: HTBI primers were used for first-round RT-PCR of the TCR CDR3.

V and J are TRBV28 and TRBJ1-1; D gene uncertain. This sequence originates from a woman in her twenties or thirties with Graves disease. The source was peripheral blood mononuclear cells (PBMCs), collected at new diagnosis, from a patient treated with antithyroid drugs. CDR3 residues: CASTISREAFF. The CDR3 DNA sequence: TGTGCCAGCACCATCAGTCGTGAAGCTTTCTTT.